The present T cell receptor beta chain was sequenced within a study of T cell responses to AZD1222 COVID-19 vaccine. Overall study results and limits: Dominant at 160-218 and 743-854, vaccine-associated CD4 TCRs also spanned spike. Repertoire sampling happened only post peak T cell response. Baseline seropositivity occurred in only six AZD1222 recipients.

The table came from immunoSEQ multiplex PCR; TCRdb's copy has only in-frame clones and leaves some out. The sample yields roughly 120,000 clones, 85% to 95% seen once. Concerning this clone: The antigen remains unidentified.

The source was peripheral blood, collected on day 0 of AZD1222 vaccination. This sequence was found in an adult in good health.

CDR3 bases: TGTGCCAGCAGAAGGTGGGACGTCGGTTCCTCAGAGACCCAGTACTTC. It specifies CASRRWDVGSSETQYF. This chain links TRBV27 with TRBJ2-5, with D perhaps being TRBD1 or TRBD2 (5 bases each). Germline V gene lookup returns CDR1 MNHEY and CDR2 SMNVEV (reference sequence). V was clipped by 6 bases and J by 4 bases, with 21 bases between them. The CDR3 has 16 amino acids.